The 25 T cell receptor beta chains below were found in one sample sequenced in a study of cytomegalovirus exposure and HLA in healthy donors. 13 Jbeta primers and 60 Vbeta primers were used for the PCR. Sequenced by immunoSEQ multiplex PCR; TCRdb stores in-frame clones only, minus some. This table lists about 140,000 clones. Sequenced sample: PBMCs. The receptors were gathered from a woman aged 18-29 years in good health and CMV-seronegative.

J is TRBJ1-5 and V is TRBV10-3; D is perhaps TRBD1 (5 bases). Germline lookup yields CDR1 ENHRY and CDR2 SYGVKD. Trimming removed 4 bases at V and 0 bases at J, with 13 bases between. The CDR3 spans 16 residues. The CDR3 protein is CAISVDIGDSNQPQHF. As DNA, the CDR3 is TGTGCCATCAGTGTAGATATAGGGGATAGCAATCAGCCCCAGCATTTT.

The chain links TRBV11-3 to TRBJ2-2, with a possible D match to TRBD1 (6 bases). This CDR3 is built from 16 residues. Germline V CDR1 and CDR2: SGHNT, YENEEA. The V end was cut by 5 bases, the J end by 3 bases, with 16 bases between. The DNA of the CDR3 is TGTGCCAGCAGCGAAGGACAGTTGACTTACACCGGGGAGCTGTTTTTT. This gives the protein CASSEGQLTYTGELFF.

The genes are TRBV5-1 and TRBJ2-7, with TRBD1 identical over 11 bases. The CDR3 runs 14 residues. Losses at the gene ends were 6 bases for V and 2 bases for J; bases not matched to a gene: 4. CDR1 SGHRS and CDR2 YFSETQ come from the germline V gene. In DNA form, the CDR3 reads TGCGCCAGCAACTCGGGACAGGGGGCCTACGAGCAGTACTTC. Translated, it gives CASNSGQGAYEQYF.

The chain carries TRBV6-5 and TRBJ1-2, with D possibly TRBD1 on 6 matching bases. This CDR3 has 14 amino acids. V was pared by 2 bases and J by 8 bases, with 15 bases between. Germline-derived CDR1 and CDR2 are MNHEY and SVGAGI. CDR3 sequence reads: CASSYRGRGYGYTF. CDR3 DNA sequence: TGTGCCAGCAGTTACAGGGGCAGGGGTTACGGCTACACCTTC.

The chain links TRBV5-4 to TRBJ1-6, with TRBD1 identical over 9 bases. Germline V lookup: CDR1 SGHNT, CDR2 YYREEE (reference sequence). The CDR3 is 16 amino acids. Trimming at V came to 3 bases and at J to 10 bases, leaving 11 bases not matched to a gene. CDR3 coding DNA: TGTGCCAGCAGCTCTGGGGACAGGGAAGAGTGGTCACCCCTCCACTTT. The encoded protein is CASSSGDREEWSPLHF.

A note on this clone: Other DNA sequences of this sample code for an identical CDR3. This chain uses TRBV5-1 with TRBJ2-3; 7 positions match TRBD1. Germline V CDR1 and CDR2: SGHRS, YFSETQ. The trim removed 0 bases at V and 1 base at J, leaving 2 bases unmatched. This CDR3 comprises 15 residues. CDR3 in amino acids: CASSLEGARTDTQYF. The CDR3 DNA sequence: TGCGCCAGCAGCTTGGAGGGGGCGCGCACAGATACGCAGTATTTT.

J is TRBJ2-7 and V is TRBV27; unclear D gene. Trimming shortened V by 3 bases and J by 7 bases, and 10 bases separated the two germline ends. There are 12 residues in the CDR3. Germline-derived CDR1 and CDR2 are MNHEY and SMNVEV (reference sequence). The CDR3 nucleotides read TGTGCCAGCAGTTTTTTCGGAGAGGAGCAGTACTTC. Translating gives CASSFFGEEQYF.

CDR3 coding DNA: TGTGCCAGCAGCCTAGGACTAGCGCTGAGCTCCTACAATGAGCAGTTCTTC. Translation gives CASSLGLALSSYNEQFF. This chain joins TRBV7-6 and TRBJ2-1; 9 bases are a match to TRBD2. V was pared by 5 bases and J by 0 bases, with 8 bases of the junction left unmatched. The CDR3 covers 17 residues. Germline CDR1 SGHVS, CDR2 FNYEAQ.

CDR3 nucleotides: TGCAGCGTTGAGGGAGAGAGCTCTGGAAACACCATATATTTT. The encoded protein is CSVEGESSGNTIYF. V is TRBV29-1 and J is TRBJ1-3, with D hard to call. The CDR3 contains 14 residues. Germline V gives CDR1 SQVTM, CDR2 ANQGSEA. Deletions cut 3 bases from V and 0 bases from J, with 9 bases between.

The V call is TRBV7-2, the J call TRBJ2-1, with TRBD2 matching over 7 bases. After removal of 2 bases from V and 0 bases from J, the junction contained 1 base not matched to a gene. This CDR3 region has 15 residues. Per germline, CDR1 SGHTA and CDR2 FQGNSA. The chain's CDR3 is CASSLRGSSYNEQFF. The DNA for the CDR3 is TGTGCCAGCAGCTTACGCGGGAGCTCCTACAATGAGCAGTTCTTC. The full variable domain, with the rest looked up from reference TRBV7-2 and TRBJ2-1, is GAGVSQSPSNKVTEKGKDVELRCDPISGHTALYWYRQSLGQGLEFLIYFQGNSAPDKSGLPSDRFSAERTGGSVSTLTIQRTQQEDSAVYLCASSLRGSSYNEQFFGPGTRLTVL.

The chain combines TRBV7-2 with TRBJ1-6, with D perhaps TRBD1 (5 bases). Germline V lookup: CDR1 SGHTA, CDR2 FQGNSA. Trimming cost V 5 bases and J 10 bases, with 12 bases left between them. The CDR3 runs 13 residues. In DNA, the CDR3 is TGTGCCAGCAGCCACTCAGGGAACTCACCCCTCCACTTT. Protein product: CASSHSGNSPLHF.

V is TRBV29-1 and J is TRBJ1-2; possible D gene TRBD1, 5 bases. The CDR3 is made up of 13 amino acids. The V gene's germline CDR1 is SQVTM and CDR2 ANQGSEA. V gave up 6 bases and J gave up 4 bases, with 15 bases separating them. This chain's CDR3 is CSVLAQGGYGYTF. CDR3 bases: TGCAGCGTCCTAGCCCAGGGAGGCTATGGCTACACCTTC.

The rearrangement joins TRBV6-5 to TRBJ2-1; 12 bases agree with TRBD2. The V gene end was trimmed by 5 bases and the J gene end by 14 bases; junction bases not matched to a gene: 4. The CDR3 contains 12 residues. Germline loops: CDR1 MNHEY, CDR2 SVGAGI. CDR3 region: CASSRTSGNEFF. The CDR3 coding sequence is TGTGCCAGCAGTCGGACTAGCGGGAATGAGTTCTTC.

The chain uses TRBV7-9 and TRBJ1-3, with 10 nucleotides matching TRBD1. The CDR3 has 17 residues. Trimming took 4 bases from V and 2 from J; bases not matched to a gene: 8. Germline assignment: CDR1 SEHNR and CDR2 FQNEAQ (reference sequence). This chain's CDR3 is CASSWAAGQGTGNTIYF. In nucleotides, the CDR3 is TGTGCCAGCAGCTGGGCCGCGGGACAGGGGACTGGAAACACCATATATTTT.

The J gene is TRBJ2-1, the V gene TRBV7-2, with 7 bases identical to TRBD2. Per the germline V gene, CDR1 is SGHTA and CDR2 is FQGNSA. CDR3 length: 15 residues. The trim removed 7 bases at V and 0 bases at J, leaving 6 bases unmatched. CDR3 coding DNA: TGTGCCAGCACCCTCCGGGACTACTCCTACAATGAGCAGTTCTTC. It translates to CASTLRDYSYNEQFF. The full variable domain, its missing parts supplied by reference TRBV7-2 and TRBJ2-1, is GAGVSQSPSNKVTEKGKDVELRCDPISGHTALYWYRQSLGQGLEFLIYFQGNSAPDKSGLPSDRFSAERTGGSVSTLTIQRTQQEDSAVYLCASTLRDYSYNEQFFGPGTRLTVL.

The chain links TRBV4-1 to TRBJ2-7; weak D call: TRBD2 (6 bases). This CDR3 has 14 residues. V gave up 0 bases and J gave up 4 bases, with 10 bases separating them. The V gene's germline CDR1 is MGHRA and CDR2 YSYEKL. CDR3 nucleotides: TGCGCCAGCAGCCAAGATTTCGGAGGGTACGAGCAGTACTTC. This translates into CASSQDFGGYEQYF.

The J gene is TRBJ1-5, the V gene TRBV19; perhaps TRBD1 as D (5 bases). V was pared by 7 bases and J by 5 bases, with 9 bases between. The CDR3 runs 12 residues. The germline gives CDR1 LNHDA, CDR2 SQIVND (reference sequence). CDR3 residues: CASTDRYQPQHF. DNA for the CDR3: TGTGCCAGTACCGACAGATATCAGCCCCAGCATTTT.

CDR3 in DNA: TGTGCCAGCAGCTTAGGGGCCACTGAAGCTTTCTTT. Protein: CASSLGATEAFF. The chain employs TRBV7-9 and TRBJ1-1; D not certain. The CDR3 consists of 12 residues. Deletions cut 1 base from V and 4 bases from J, with 4 bases between. Germline V CDR1 and CDR2: SEHNR, FQNEAQ (reference sequence).

The chain is built from TRBV6-4 and TRBJ2-2; a possible D gene is TRBD1 (6 bases). CDR3 length: 15 amino acids. Germline V gene lookup returns CDR1 MRHNA and CDR2 SNTAGT. V dropped 3 bases and J dropped 2 bases, with 10 bases sitting between them. The CDR3 DNA sequence: TGTGCCAGCAGTGAGGGGGCAGGCAACACCGGGGAGCTGTTTTTT. Protein product: CASSEGAGNTGELFF.

The chain recombines TRBV28 with TRBJ2-5; 8 nucleotides match TRBD2. Germline CDR1 MDHEN, CDR2 SYDVKM. V dropped 3 bases and J dropped 4; count of bases not matched to a gene: 4. The length of the CDR3 is 14 residues. The DNA of the CDR3 is TGTGCCAGCAGTTTGAGCCTAGCGGGAGAGACCCAGTACTTC. Amino acid sequence: CASSLSLAGETQYF.

V usage is TRBV4-3 and J usage is TRBJ1-4; 7 bases are a match to TRBD1. This CDR3 comprises 17 residues. Trimming at V came to 4 bases and at J to 6 bases, leaving 14 bases not matched to a gene. The germline gives CDR1 LGHNA, CDR2 YSLEER. The CDR3 loop reads CASSPTAGDRRYEKLFF. In DNA, the CDR3 is TGCGCCAGCAGCCCCACAGCCGGGGACAGAAGATATGAAAAACTGTTTTTT.

CDR3 region: CASSLTSGYNNEQFF. As DNA, the CDR3 is TGCGCCAGCAGCTTGACTAGCGGGTACAACAATGAGCAGTTCTTC. The chain recombines TRBV5-1 with TRBJ2-1; 9 nucleotides match TRBD2. In germline, CDR1 is SGHRS, CDR2 YFSETQ. Losses at the gene ends were 1 base for V and 5 bases for J; bases not matched to a gene: 4. The CDR3 extends over 15 amino acids.

The CDR3 here is CASSISETQYF. CDR3 bases: TGTGCCAGTAGTATAAGCGAGACCCAGTACTTC. The chain joins TRBV19 to TRBJ2-5; D ambiguous. V lost 2 bases and J lost 5, with 3 bases in between. Germline CDR1 is LNHDA and CDR2 is SQIVND (reference sequence). The CDR3 totals 11 residues.

CDR3 DNA sequence: TGTGCCAGTAGTATGCCCGGGACAGGGGGGTCTAACTATGGCTACACCTTC. This sequence encodes CASSMPGTGGSNYGYTF. This sequence joins TRBV19 and TRBJ1-2; 11 bases fit TRBD1. Germline-derived CDR1 and CDR2 are LNHDA and SQIVND (reference sequence). Trimming at V came to 3 bases and at J to 0 bases, leaving 6 bases not matched to a gene. The CDR3 contains 17 residues.

For this clone: This specimen includes other DNA sequences encoding the same CDR3. Written as DNA, the CDR3 is TGTGCCTGTGGTATTGGCGGGAGAAAGGGCGAGCAGTACTTC. It translates to CACGIGGRKGEQYF. The chain is built from TRBV30 and TRBJ2-7; 7 nucleotides agree with TRBD2. The CDR3 is 14 residues long. The junction had 14 bases not matched to a gene; V was cut back by 6 bases and J by 6 bases. Germline CDR1 is GTSNPN and CDR2 is SVGIG (reference sequence). Together with reference TRBV30 and TRBJ2-7, the CDR3 gives the full variable domain: SQTIHQWPATLVQPVGSPLSLECTVEGTSNPNLYWYRQAAGRGLQLLFYSVGIGQISSEVPQNLSASRPQDRQFILSSKKLLLSDSGFYLCACGIGGRKGEQYFGPGTRLTVT.